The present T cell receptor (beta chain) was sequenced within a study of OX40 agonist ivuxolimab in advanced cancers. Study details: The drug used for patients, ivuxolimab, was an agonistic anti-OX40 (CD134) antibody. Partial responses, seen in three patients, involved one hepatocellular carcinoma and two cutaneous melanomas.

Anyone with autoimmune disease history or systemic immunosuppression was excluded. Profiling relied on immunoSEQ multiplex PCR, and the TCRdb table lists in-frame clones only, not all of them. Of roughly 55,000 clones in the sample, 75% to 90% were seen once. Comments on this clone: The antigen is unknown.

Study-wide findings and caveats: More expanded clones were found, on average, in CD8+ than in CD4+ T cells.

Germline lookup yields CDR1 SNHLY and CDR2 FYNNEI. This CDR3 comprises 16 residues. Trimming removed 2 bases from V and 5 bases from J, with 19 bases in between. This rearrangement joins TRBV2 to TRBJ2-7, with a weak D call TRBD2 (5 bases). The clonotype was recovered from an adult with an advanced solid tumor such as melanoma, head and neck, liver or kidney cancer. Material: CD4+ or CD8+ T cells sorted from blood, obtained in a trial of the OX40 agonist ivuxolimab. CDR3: CASSERSALRGHEQYF. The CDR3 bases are TGTGCCAGCAGTGAACGAAGCGCGCTGCGAGGGCACGAGCAGTACTTC.